One and the same sample provided the 9 T cell receptor beta chains below, sequenced in a study of cytomegalovirus exposure and HLA in healthy donors. The PCR made use of 60 Vbeta and 13 Jbeta primers. Sequencing used immunoSEQ multiplex PCR; TCRdb keeps in-frame clones, though not all of them. The data hold 110,000 or so clones, with 74% observed a single time. Sequences were obtained from PBMCs. These TCRs come from a middle-aged woman in good health and CMV-seropositive.

The J gene is TRBJ1-1, the V gene TRBV11-3, with 8 bases matching TRBD1. Per germline, CDR1 SGHNT and CDR2 YENEEA. The trim removed 1 base at V and 6 bases at J, leaving 7 bases unmatched. This CDR3 has 15 residues. The CDR3 nucleotides are TGTGCCAGCAGCTTAGCCGGACAGGGACCCCCTGAAGCTTTCTTT. Amino acids: CASSLAGQGPPEAFF.

This clone has just one count. The chain has TRBV4-2 and TRBJ2-6; weak D call: TRBD1 (5 bases). This CDR3 is 18 amino acids long. Trimming stripped 4 bases from V and 2 bases from J, with 18 bases between. Germline CDR1 and CDR2: LGHNA and YNFKEQ. This CDR3 is CASSPGNLRQPGANVLTF. DNA for the CDR3: TGTGCCAGCAGCCCAGGGAACCTCCGTCAGCCTGGGGCCAACGTCCTGACTTTC.

The chain has TRBV4-3 and TRBJ1-2; perhaps TRBD1 as D (6 bases). This CDR3 comprises 14 residues. From germline, CDR1 is LGHNA and CDR2 YSLEER. V was shortened by 4 bases and J by 5 bases, with 14 bases between the two germline ends. Here the CDR3 DNA reads TGCGCCAGCAGCCCGGCGGAAGGGGGTTATGGCTACACCTTC. It specifies CASSPAEGGYGYTF.

In DNA, the CDR3 is TGTGCCAGCAGTAGCGGGGGCCCCTACGAGCAGTACTTC. It yields the protein CASSSGGPYEQYF. The rearrangement links TRBV6-1 to TRBJ2-7; 8 nucleotides match TRBD2. Germline V gives CDR1 MNHNS, CDR2 SASEGT. Trimming at V came to 5 bases and at J to 2 bases, leaving 2 bases not matched to a gene. The CDR3 has 13 amino acids.

The chain uses TRBV15 and TRBJ1-5; the D gene is possibly TRBD1 (5 bases). Deletions cut 5 bases from V and 2 bases from J, with 10 bases between. This CDR3 has 14 residues. Germline assignment: CDR1 LNHNV and CDR2 YYDKDF (reference sequence). As DNA, the CDR3 is TGTGCCACCAGCTTGGGGACTGGCAATCAGCCCCAGCATTTT. It codes for CATSLGTGNQPQHF.

J is TRBJ2-7 and V is TRBV7-9, with a possible D match to TRBD2 (6 bases). The CDR3 covers 15 residues. Germline V lookup: CDR1 SEHNR, CDR2 FQNEAQ (reference sequence). V dropped 2 bases and J dropped 0 bases, with 11 bases sitting between them. In DNA form, the CDR3 reads TGTGCCAGCAGCTTATTAGCGGTGAGCTCCTACGAGCAGTACTTC. It specifies CASSLLAVSSYEQYF.

The DNA of the CDR3 is TGTGCCAGCAGTGAAAGTTTCCGGGACACCGGGGAGCTGTTTTTT. Translated: CASSESFRDTGELFF. This chain links TRBV6-1 with TRBJ2-2, with D uncertain. V gave up 2 bases and J gave up 3 bases, with 10 bases separating them. Germline V gene sequence: CDR1 MNHNS, CDR2 SASEGT. CDR3 length equals 15 residues.

This clone was detected once. This chain connects TRBV4-3 to TRBJ1-3, with D perhaps matching TRBD1 (5 bases). The CDR3 length is 17 residues. Trimming left V 0 bases short and J 6 bases short, with 18 bases between. The germline V gene encodes CDR1 LGHNA and CDR2 YSLEER. The CDR3 sequence is CASSQDGQRGIENTIYF. Here the CDR3 DNA reads TGCGCCAGCAGCCAAGATGGCCAAAGGGGAATCGAAAACACCATATATTTT.

The rearrangement links TRBV30 to TRBJ1-4; a weak D match, TRBD1 (6 bases). The CDR3 loop spans 13 amino acids. Germline V lookup: CDR1 GTSNPN, CDR2 SVGIG (reference sequence). Trimming took off 4 bases at V and 7 bases at J, with 13 bases between the two ends. CDR3 coding DNA: TGTGCCTGGATGGGGGGGCGGGGTGAAAAACTGTTTTTT. Its translation is CAWMGGRGEKLFF.